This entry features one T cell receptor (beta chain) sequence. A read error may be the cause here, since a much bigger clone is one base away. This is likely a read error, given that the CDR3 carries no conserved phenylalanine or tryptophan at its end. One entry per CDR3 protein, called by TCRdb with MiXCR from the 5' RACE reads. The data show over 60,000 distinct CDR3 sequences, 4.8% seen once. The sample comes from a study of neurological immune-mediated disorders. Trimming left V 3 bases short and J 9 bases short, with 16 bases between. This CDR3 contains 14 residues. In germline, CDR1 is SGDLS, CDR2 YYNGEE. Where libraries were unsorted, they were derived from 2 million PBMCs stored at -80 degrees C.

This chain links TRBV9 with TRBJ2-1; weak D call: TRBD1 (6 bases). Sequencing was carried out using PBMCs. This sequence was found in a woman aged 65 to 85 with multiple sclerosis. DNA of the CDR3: TGTGCCAGCAGCGGTAGGGTGACAGGTAGTGAGCAGTTCATC. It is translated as CASSGRVTGSEQFI.